The 22 T cell receptor beta chains below were found in one sample sequenced in a study of cytomegalovirus exposure and HLA in healthy donors. The PCR made use of 60 Vbeta and 13 Jbeta primers. Sequencing was performed with immunoSEQ multiplex PCR; in TCRdb, only in-frame clones are kept and a portion is missing. The data contain some 150,000 clones, roughly four fifths of them singletons. Sequenced material: PBMCs. The receptors were sampled from a woman aged 30 to 39 in good health and CMV-seropositive.

V and J are TRBV29-1 and TRBJ1-2; D remains ambiguous. This CDR3 has 13 amino acids. The ends were cut back, 7 bases at V and 3 bases at J, with 15 bases in the middle. Germline loops: CDR1 SQVTM, CDR2 ANQGSEA. DNA of the CDR3: TGCAGCGCCGGTGGAGGGATTGACTATGGCTACACCTTC. This codes for CSAGGGIDYGYTF.

The V call is TRBV6-6, the J call TRBJ2-5, with a weak D call TRBD1 (6 bases). V lost 6 bases, J lost 3 bases, and 14 bases lay in between. The CDR3 runs to 14 residues. Germline lookup yields CDR1 MNHNY and CDR2 SVGAGI (reference sequence). The CDR3 sequence: CASSLWDTKETQYF. DNA of the CDR3: TGTGCCAGCAGCCTATGGGACACTAAAGAGACCCAGTACTTC.

The J gene is TRBJ1-1, the V gene TRBV9; D is unclear. The germline V gene encodes CDR1 SGDLS and CDR2 YYNGEE. This CDR3 has 14 amino acids. V lost 1 base and J lost 4, with 11 bases in between. The CDR3 DNA is TGTGCCAGCAGCGTATCGGCGGGGTTCACTGAAGCTTTCTTT. Its translation is CASSVSAGFTEAFF.

V gene TRBV6-6 combines with J gene TRBJ1-3, with 7 nucleotides matching TRBD1. CDR1 and CDR2 from the germline V gene are MNHNY and SVGAGI (reference sequence). V was pared by 5 bases and J by 4 bases, with 8 bases of the junction left unmatched. The CDR3 length is 15 residues. In nucleotides, the CDR3 is TGTGCCAGCAGTCAACAGGGGCTGGCGGGAAACACCATATATTTT. Protein sequence: CASSQQGLAGNTIYF.

The gene calls are TRBV9 and TRBJ2-3, with 7 bases identical to TRBD2. V dropped 0 bases and J dropped 3; count of bases not matched to a gene: 1. CDR1 is SGDLS, CDR2 YYNGEE, per germline. The length of the CDR3 is 14 residues. The CDR3 spells CASSVGTRTDTQYF. CDR3 DNA sequence: TGTGCCAGCAGCGTAGGGACTAGGACAGATACGCAGTATTTT.

This clone was counted between two and nine times. V gene TRBV28 combines with J gene TRBJ1-1, with 9 bases fitting TRBD1. V trimming: 2 bases; J trimming: 2 bases; junction bases outside the gene matches: 9. The CDR3 length is 17 residues. Germline V gene sequence: CDR1 MDHEN, CDR2 SYDVKM. The CDR3 spells CASSLLQGALLNTEAFF. DNA for the CDR3: TGTGCCAGCAGTTTACTACAGGGGGCACTCTTAAACACTGAAGCTTTCTTT.

This clone was counted between two and nine times. The chain recombines TRBV4-3 with TRBJ2-5, with D perhaps matching TRBD2 (5 bases). V was trimmed by 0 bases and J by 5 bases, leaving 13 bases between them. Germline lookup yields CDR1 LGHNA and CDR2 YSLEER. CDR3 length: 15 amino acids. DNA of the CDR3: TGCGCCAGCAGCCAAGATCTTGAACTAGGGGAGACCCAGTACTTC. Translated: CASSQDLELGETQYF.

This clone was detected a few times. V and J are TRBV10-3 and TRBJ1-2; 9 nucleotides match TRBD1. This CDR3 is built from 15 residues. V shed 0 bases, J shed 7 bases, and the junction held 6 bases outside the gene matches. Germline V gene data show CDR1 as ENHRY and CDR2 as SYGVKD. CDR3 coding DNA: TGTGCCATCAGTGAGTCGAGGACAGGGGCTCGTGGCTACACCTTC. Amino acids: CAISESRTGARGYTF.

This clone was seen a single time. The V gene is TRBV28, the J gene TRBJ1-2; D ambiguous. This CDR3 spans 12 amino acids. CDR1 MDHEN and CDR2 SYDVKM come from the germline V gene. The germline V and J ends were trimmed by 4 bases and 5 bases, with 8 bases remaining between them. DNA of the CDR3: TGTGCCAGCAGTTCCGGTCCGTATGGCTACACCTTC. Residues: CASSSGPYGYTF.

The chain links TRBV2 to TRBJ2-7; possible D gene TRBD1, 6 bases. Germline assignment: CDR1 SNHLY and CDR2 FYNNEI. V dropped 11 bases and J dropped 0 bases, with 14 bases sitting between them. This CDR3 has 13 residues. The CDR3 DNA is TGTGCCGGGGGCAGCCCAGCCTCCTACGAGCAGTACTTC. This encodes CAGGSPASYEQYF.

In this sample, this clone turned up a few times. J is TRBJ1-1 and V is TRBV27; possibly TRBD1 for D (5 bases). Trimming removed 5 bases from V and 4 bases from J, with 17 bases in between. Germline values: CDR1 MNHEY, CDR2 SMNVEV (reference sequence). The CDR3 is 15 amino acids. DNA of the CDR3: TGTGCCAGCAGTCCCCTAGGAGGGCAGGGCACTGAAGCTTTCTTT. As protein: CASSPLGGQGTEAFF.

V is TRBV15 and J is TRBJ2-1; 10 bases align to TRBD2. The CDR3 is 18 residues long. Germline lookup yields CDR1 LNHNV and CDR2 YYDKDF (reference sequence). Trimming removed 3 bases from V and 3 bases from J; junction bases left unmatched: 11. DNA for the CDR3: TGTGCCACCAGCAGGACTAGCGGGCCAGGCCGGAACTACAATGAGCAGTTCTTC. Translation: CATSRTSGPGRNYNEQFF.

The J gene is TRBJ1-3, the V gene TRBV29-1; D unresolved. V was shortened by 5 bases and J by 4 bases, with 9 bases between the two germline ends. There are 12 residues in the CDR3. Germline loops: CDR1 SQVTM, CDR2 ANQGSEA. DNA for the CDR3: TGCAGCGTTCAACAGACAGGAAACACCATATATTTT. Amino acids: CSVQQTGNTIYF. The whole variable domain, filled in from reference TRBV29-1 and TRBJ1-3, reads SAVISQKPSRDICQRGTSLTIQCQVDSQVTMMFWYRQQPGQSLTLIATANQGSEATYESGFVIDKFPISRPNLTFSTLTVSNMSPEDSSIYLCSVQQTGNTIYFGEGSWLTVV.

This clone was counted between two and nine times. This chain uses TRBV15 with TRBJ2-7, with 10 nucleotides matching TRBD2. This CDR3 spans 16 amino acids. J gave up 7 bases and V 0 bases, and 9 bases lay outside the gene matches. Germline CDR1 and CDR2: LNHNV and YYDKDF (reference sequence). For the CDR3, the DNA is TGTGCCACCAGCAGAGATGGGGCTAGCGGGAGTCGGGAGCAGTACTTC. This codes for CATSRDGASGSREQYF.

The rearrangement links TRBV7-2 to TRBJ1-1; weak D call: TRBD1 (6 bases). Per germline, CDR1 SGHTA and CDR2 FQGNSA. Trimming took 4 bases from V and 3 from J, leaving 15 bases between them. The CDR3 spans 15 residues. The CDR3 nucleotides read TGTGCCAGCAGCTGGAAACAGGGATGGGACACTGAAGCTTTCTTT. Translating it yields CASSWKQGWDTEAFF.

The CDR3 spells CASSNRGGELFF. The CDR3 DNA reads TGTGCCAGCAGTAACAGGGGCGGGGAGCTGTTTTTT. The V and J genes are TRBV6-1 and TRBJ2-2, with 7 bases fitting TRBD1. V lost 5 bases and J lost 7; bases outside the gene matches: 1. The CDR3 has 12 residues. In germline, CDR1 is MNHNS, CDR2 SASEGT.

The chain couples TRBV5-1 to TRBJ1-1; TRBD1 agrees at 7 bases. From germline, CDR1 is SGHRS and CDR2 YFSETQ. The CDR3 is 14 residues long. The trim removed 1 base at V and 4 bases at J, leaving 4 bases unmatched. Written as DNA, the CDR3 is TGCGCCAGCAGCTTGTCAGGGGGGACCACTGAAGCTTTCTTT. It yields the protein CASSLSGGTTEAFF.

The chain links TRBV5-1 to TRBJ1-4; D is perhaps TRBD1 (6 bases). The CDR3 totals 14 residues. Germline CDR1 SGHRS, CDR2 YFSETQ. With 0 bases removed from V and 8 bases from J, the gap between germline ends came to 11 bases. This chain's CDR3 is CASSLDREYEKLFF. CDR3 nucleotide sequence: TGCGCCAGCAGCTTGGACAGGGAATACGAAAAACTGTTTTTT. The entire variable domain, with the rest obtained from reference TRBV5-1 and TRBJ1-4, is as follows: KAGVTQTPRYLIKTRGQQVTLSCSPISGHRSVSWYQQTPGQGLQFLFEYFSETQRNKGNFPGRFSGRQFSNSRSEMNVSTLELGDSALYLCASSLDREYEKLFFGSGTQLSVL.

The table lists this clone with a few counts. V and J are TRBV6-7 and TRBJ1-2; a weak D match, TRBD1 (5 bases). TRBV6-7 is reported as an ORF; its role is uncertain. The CDR3 loop spans 13 amino acids. With 9 bases removed from V and 3 bases from J, the gap between germline ends came to 14 bases. CDR3 sequence (DNA): TGTGCCAGGGTGGAGGGGCCCTACTATGGCTACACCTTC. The encoded protein is CARVEGPYYGYTF.

The chain has TRBV5-1 and TRBJ2-1; TRBD1 agrees at 9 bases. Germline V gene lookup returns CDR1 SGHRS and CDR2 YFSETQ. This CDR3 contains 17 residues. Trimming cost V 5 bases and J 9 bases; bases outside gene matches: 18. CDR3 bases: TGCGCCAGCAGTCCCACCACGCGCGGACAGGGGTGGAGTGAGCAGTTCTTC. Its translation is CASSPTTRGQGWSEQFF.

The chain recombines TRBV7-8 with TRBJ1-1, with D possibly being TRBD1 (5 bases). This CDR3 is built from 14 residues. Germline V gives CDR1 SGHVS, CDR2 FQNEAQ. V lost 1 base, J lost 5 bases, and 11 bases lay in between. CDR3 DNA: TGTGCCAGCAGCTTAGACGGGGGGAGGACTGAAGCTTTCTTT. The encoded protein is CASSLDGGRTEAFF.

The rearrangement links TRBV19 to TRBJ1-1, with D perhaps TRBD1 (6 bases). Trimming shortened V by 5 bases and J by 0 bases, and 13 bases separated the two germline ends. From germline, CDR1 is LNHDA and CDR2 SQIVND (reference sequence). The CDR3 runs to 15 residues. The CDR3 loop is CASSLTGHMNTEAFF. In DNA form, the CDR3 reads TGTGCCAGTAGTCTCACGGGACACATGAACACTGAAGCTTTCTTT.